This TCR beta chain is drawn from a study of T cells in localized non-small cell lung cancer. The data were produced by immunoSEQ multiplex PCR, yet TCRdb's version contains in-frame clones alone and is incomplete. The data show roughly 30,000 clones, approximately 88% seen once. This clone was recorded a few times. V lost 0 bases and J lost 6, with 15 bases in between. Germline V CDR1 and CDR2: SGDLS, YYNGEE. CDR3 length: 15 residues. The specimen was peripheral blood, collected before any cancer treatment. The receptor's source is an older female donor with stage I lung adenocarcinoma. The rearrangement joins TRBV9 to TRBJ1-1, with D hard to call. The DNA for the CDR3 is TGTGCCAGCAGCGTAGCTACCCATCGTGAGGCTGAAGCTTTCTTT. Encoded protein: CASSVATHREAEAFF. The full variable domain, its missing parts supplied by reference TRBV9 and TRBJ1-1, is DSGVTQTPKHLITATGQRVTLRCSPRSGDLSVYWYQQSLDQGLQFLIQYYNGEERAKGNILERFSAQQFPDLHSELNLSSLELGDSALYFCASSVATHREAEAFFGQGTRLTVV.